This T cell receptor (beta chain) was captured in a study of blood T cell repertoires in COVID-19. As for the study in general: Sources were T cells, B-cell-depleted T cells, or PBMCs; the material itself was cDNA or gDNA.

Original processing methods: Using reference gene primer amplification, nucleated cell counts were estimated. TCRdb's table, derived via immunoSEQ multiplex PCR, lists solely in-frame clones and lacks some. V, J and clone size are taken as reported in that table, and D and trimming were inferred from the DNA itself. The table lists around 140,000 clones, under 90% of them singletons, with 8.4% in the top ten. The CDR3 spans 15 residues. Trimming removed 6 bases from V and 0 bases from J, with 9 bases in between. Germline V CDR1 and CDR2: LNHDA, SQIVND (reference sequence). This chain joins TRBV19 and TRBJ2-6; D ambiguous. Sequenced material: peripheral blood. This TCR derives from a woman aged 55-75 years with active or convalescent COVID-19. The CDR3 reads CASSLRNSGANVLTF. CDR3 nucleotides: TGTGCCAGTAGCCTCAGGAACTCTGGGGCCAACGTCCTGACTTTC.